This T cell receptor (beta chain) was documented in a study of early T cells in non-severe SARS-CoV-2 infection. Individual cDNA molecules were tagged with unique molecular identifiers. TCRdb itself ran the 5' RACE reads through MiXCR, one entry per CDR3 protein. The sample yields 85,000 to 95,000 distinct CDR3 sequences, approximately 17% seen once. Sequenced material: whole blood, taken at baseline. The clonotype originates from an adult who was a healthcare worker with PCR-confirmed SARS-CoV-2 infection or an uninfected control (not recorded which).

The CDR3, as DNA: TGTGCCAGCAGTTGGGCAAGCACAGATACGCAGTATTTT. Amino acid sequence: CASSWASTDTQYF. The chain employs TRBV3-1 and TRBJ2-3; the D is unclear. Germline CDR1 is LGHDT and CDR2 is YNNKEL (reference sequence). This CDR3 is built from 13 residues. V was clipped by 6 bases and J by 0 bases, with 7 bases between them.